This TCR beta chain appears in the sequencing data of a study of T cells in Graves' hyperthyroidism and ophthalmopathy. From RNA transcripts, TCR beta CDR3 regions were amplified. In the first-round RT-PCR of the TCR CDR3, the HTBI primer set was used. TCRdb passed the multiplex PCR reads through MiXCR, listing each CDR3 protein once. The repertoire has approximately 600,000 distinct CDR3 sequences, roughly 16% of them found once; the top ten carry over 3.5%. Regarding this clonotype: Its antigen is not known.

V lost 5 bases to trimming and J lost 2 bases; unmatched junction nucleotides: 4. Looked up from germline, CDR1 is LNHDA and CDR2 is SQIVND (reference sequence). The length of the CDR3 is 15 residues. Study-wide results and limits: Ophthalmopathy cases were set apart from stable hyperthyroidism by a 13 V-J model.

This TCR came from a woman under 40 with Graves' hyperthyroidism. The source material was blood. The chain is built from TRBV19 and TRBJ1-1, with 11 bases identical to TRBD1. The DNA of the CDR3 is TGTGCCAGTAGTTCTTGGACAGGGGGCAACACTGAAGCTTTCTTT. This gives the protein CASSSWTGGNTEAFF.